The rows below give T cell receptor beta chains drawn from one sample of a study of Ad26.COV2.S vaccination and SARS-CoV-2 variants. This table comes from immunoSEQ multiplex PCR, and its TCRdb copy is limited to in-frame clones, with some not included. The sample has hundreds of thousands of clones; around 87% are singletons. Material: peripheral blood, obtained in a trial of Ad26.COV2.S vaccine versus placebo. These receptor sequences come from a person between 18 and 60 years old who received the Ad26.COV2.S COVID-19 vaccine or a placebo. Each CDR3 is given with its conserved first and last residue. D genes are given only for firm matches. The size entry is marked missing in some rows and otherwise reads once, few, many or a size class.

size	D	J	V	DNA	CDR3
few	.	TRBJ2-3	TRBV5-4	TGTGCCAGCAGCTATCTTACAGATACGCAGTATTTT	CASSYLTDTQYF
.	.	TRBJ1-1	TRBV2	TGTGCCAGCAGTGGTCAGATGAACACTGAAGCTTTCTTT	CASSGQMNTEAFF
.	.	TRBJ1-2	TRBV6-2/TRBV6-3	TGTGCCAGCAGTTACTCGCGGGGAGGCGCTAACTATGGCTACACCTTC	CASSYSRGGANYGYTF
.	.	TRBJ2-1	TRBV12-2	TGTGCAAGTCGCACACAACCTGGCCAGGGGGCGGTGGATGAGCAGTTCTTC	CASRTQPGQGAVDEQFF
.	.	TRBJ2-4	TRBV19	TGTGCCAGTAGTCGAGGGCCGGTCTCTAGGGGAAACATTCAGTACTTC	CASSRGPVSRGNIQYF
.	.	TRBJ2-7	TRBV10-2	TGCGCCAGCAGTGAAGCCTACGAGCAGTACTTC	CASSEAYEQYF
.	TRBD1	TRBJ1-1	TRBV6-5	TGTGCCAGCAGTTATCAGGGGGGCACTGAAGCTTTCTTT	CASSYQGGTEAFF
.	.	TRBJ1-1	TRBV6-5	TGTGCCAGCAGTTACTCGACAGCCGACACTGAAGCTTTCTTT	CASSYSTADTEAFF
.	.	TRBJ1-1	TRBV30	TGTGCCTGGAGTATGGGCCGCCGGGTGGACACTGAAGCTTTCTTT	CAWSMGRRVDTEAFF
.	TRBD1	TRBJ1-2	TRBV2	TGTGCCAGCAGTCAGGGACAGGGCTATGGCTACACCTTC	CASSQGQGYGYTF
.	.	TRBJ2-7	TRBV5-6	TGTGCCAGCAGCTCCGGGGGCTCCTACGAGCAGTACTTC	CASSSGGSYEQYF
.	.	TRBJ1-6	TRBV6-6	TGTGCCAGCAGTCTCGTGGTGAGGGGCCCCTATAATTCACCCCTCCACTTT	CASSLVVRGPYNSPLHF
.	TRBD1	TRBJ1-2	TRBV5-5	TGTGCCAGCAGCTTCTCTCCGGGACAGGGTTATGATCGGTATTGCTACACCTTC	CASSFSPGQGYDRYCYTF
.	.	TRBJ1-1	TRBV7-2	TGTGCCAGCAGCCCCGGGTCGGGGAACACTGAAGCTTTCTTT	CASSPGSGNTEAFF
.	.	TRBJ2-7	TRBV9	TGTGCCAGCAGGCGTTTCACCTACGAGCAGTACTTC	CASRRFTYEQYF
.	TRBD1	TRBJ1-5	TRBV5-8	TGTGCCAGCAGCCTCGGGACAGCTAGCAATCAGCCCCAGCATTTT	CASSLGTASNQPQHF
.	.	TRBJ2-7	TRBV19	TGTGCCAGTAGTCTAACCCCACCAGGTAGCGGTGCCGAGCAGTACTTC	CASSLTPPGSGAEQYF
.	TRBD1	TRBJ2-5	TRBV23-1	TGCGCCAGCAGTCAAAGGGAGAGACAGGGGTTCAGAGAGACCCAGTACTTC	CASSQRERQGFRETQYF
.	TRBD1	TRBJ1-1	TRBV19	TGTGCCAGTACCAAGGGACAGAAGAACACTGAAGCTTTCTTT	CASTKGQKNTEAFF
.	TRBD1	TRBJ1-2	TRBV7-3	TGTGCCAGCAGCCGAGGACAGGGAAATGGCTACACCTTC	CASSRGQGNGYTF
once	TRBD2	TRBJ2-1	TRBV10-3	TGTGCCATCAGTGAGCCCCACGGGACTAGGGCAGATGAGCAGTTCTTC	CAISEPHGTRADEQFF
.	.	TRBJ1-1	TRBV12-3/TRBV12-4	TGTGCCAGCGACGGACCGGCGAGCAGAGCTTTCTTT	CASDGPASRAFF
once	TRBD2	TRBJ2-5	TRBV4-2	TGTGCCAGCAGCCAAGTTGAGCGGGGAACCCAAGAGACCCAGTACTTC	CASSQVERGTQETQYF
.	TRBD2	TRBJ2-2	TRBV30	TGTGCCTGCCCTAGCGCGGGGGTCCCCGGGGAGCTGTTTTTT	CACPSAGVPGELFF